This T cell receptor (beta chain) was recovered during a study of human CD8 memory T cell subsets. The authors defined TPEX cells as CCR7+ PD-1+ TIGIT+ early memory CD8+ T cells carrying exhausted-like traits. Enriched by negative magnetic separation, total CD8+ T cells were obtained. Study-wide results and caveats: Of all T cell receptor chains, just the beta chains were sequenced in this study. Stem-like memory T cells matched precursor exhausted T cells in high diversity, which effector memory cells lacked.

Libraries for TCR beta were constructed using UMI-labeled 5' RACE. Each CDR3 protein gets one entry in TCRdb, which reprocessed the 5' RACE reads and gives no DNA. The sample totals 5,000 to 8,000 distinct CDR3 sequences. CDR3 size: 13 residues. As to this clonotype: Its antigen is undetermined.

V and J are TRBV12-3 or TRBV12-4 and TRBJ1-3; TCRdb returns TRBD1, unconfirmable since there is no DNA. The sample comprised CD8+ T cells from PBMCs. This sequence was found in a human donor in good health. The CDR3 sequence: CAMRGLSGNTIYF.